The clone carrying this T cell receptor (beta chain) was seen at least ten times. The antigen is not known. The entry originates in a study of T-cell memory formation after mild COVID-19. Study-level results: The second-wave clones peaking on day 37 were not confirmed as SARS-CoV-2-specific. That cross-reactive memory joined was suggested by some responding clones appearing in pre-infection memory.

V was clipped by 9 bases and J by 7 bases; unmatched bases: 3. Germline V gives CDR1 SNHLY, CDR2 FYNNEI. The CDR3 length is 13 residues. The authors produced TCR alpha and TCR beta cDNA libraries with sample barcodes and UMIs by 5'RACE using constant-segment primers. Using its own MiXCR run on the 5' RACE reads, TCRdb lists one record per CDR3 protein. This table has 180,000 or so distinct CDR3 sequences, around 10% appearing once. The chain uses TRBV2 and TRBJ1-6; 10 nucleotides agree with TRBD1. Sequencing was performed on PBMCs or a T cell subset sorted from them (not recorded which). The clonotype comes from a man younger than 35 who had mild COVID-19 (a few samples of this study predate the infection). Cell type and time point are not known. The CDR3 DNA sequence: TGTGCCAGTGGGGACAGGGGAAATTCACCCCTCCACTTT. Translated, it gives CASGDRGNSPLHF.